The 25 T cell receptor beta chains in this list originate from one sample, sequenced in a study of Tregs in tolerant kidney transplant recipients. Sequencing used immunoSEQ multiplex PCR; TCRdb keeps in-frame clones, though not all of them. The table records about 240,000 clones, roughly 80% of them present only once. Material: CD4+ T cells from blood. These receptors were taken from a human donor in good health.

The CDR3 DNA reads TGTGCCTGTACCGGGACTAGCGACCGATATAGCTCCTACGAGCAGTACTTC. It translates to CACTGTSDRYSSYEQYF. The gene calls are TRBV30 and TRBJ2-7; 10 bases agree with TRBD2. Germline V CDR1 and CDR2: GTSNPN, SVGIG (reference sequence). This CDR3 region has 17 residues. V shed 6 bases, J shed 0 bases, and the junction held 14 bases outside the gene matches. Using reference TRBV30 and TRBJ2-7 for the parts outside the CDR3, the full variable domain is SQTIHQWPATLVQPVGSPLSLECTVEGTSNPNLYWYRQAAGRGLQLLFYSVGIGQISSEVPQNLSASRPQDRQFILSSKKLLLSDSGFYLCACTGTSDRYSSYEQYFGPGTRLTVT.

The chain carries TRBV19 and TRBJ1-5, with D tentatively TRBD1 (5 bases). The CDR3 covers 13 residues. Between the trimmed V and J ends, which lost 7 bases and 8 bases, there was a span of 15 bases. Germline-derived CDR1 and CDR2 are LNHDA and SQIVND (reference sequence). CDR3 DNA sequence: TGTGCCAGTACCAGCCAGGGCTTCAAGCCCCAGCATTTT. Translating gives CASTSQGFKPQHF.

The J gene is TRBJ2-7, the V gene TRBV7-9; 7 bases map to TRBD1. CDR3 length equals 14 residues. Looked up from germline, CDR1 is SEHNR and CDR2 is FQNEAQ (reference sequence). V lost 2 bases, J lost 6 bases, and 7 bases stayed unmatched. CDR3: CASSLSTGFGEQYF. CDR3 nucleotides: TGTGCCAGCAGCTTATCGACAGGGTTCGGCGAGCAGTACTTC.

The chain recombines TRBV7-2 with TRBJ2-5; 7 positions match TRBD1. Trimming at V came to 8 bases and at J to 4 bases, leaving 7 bases not matched to a gene. This CDR3 is 13 amino acids long. Germline CDR1 and CDR2: SGHTA and FQGNSA. CDR3 bases: TGTGCCAGCGGCAGGGGGAGTGTAGAGACCCAGTACTTC. Its translation: CASGRGSVETQYF. The whole variable domain, filled in from reference TRBV7-2 and TRBJ2-5, reads GAGVSQSPSNKVTEKGKDVELRCDPISGHTALYWYRQSLGQGLEFLIYFQGNSAPDKSGLPSDRFSAERTGGSVSTLTIQRTQQEDSAVYLCASGRGSVETQYFGPGTRLLVL.

V usage is TRBV7-9 and J usage is TRBJ1-1; 12 bases line up with TRBD1. Germline CDR1 SEHNR, CDR2 FQNEAQ (reference sequence). This CDR3 spans 18 amino acids. V lost 4 bases, J lost 4 bases, and 13 bases stayed unmatched. This CDR3 is CASSSLIGTGGKGTEAFF. The CDR3, as DNA: TGTGCCAGCAGCTCCCTCATCGGGACAGGGGGCAAGGGCACTGAAGCTTTCTTT.

The chain is built from TRBV5-1 and TRBJ1-5; TRBD1 might be the D (5 bases). V lost 4 bases and J 5 bases, leaving 10 bases between the germline ends. The CDR3 consists of 13 residues. Per the germline V gene, CDR1 is SGHRS and CDR2 is YFSETQ. CDR3 in DNA: TGCGCCAGCAGCCTTGACAGATATCAGCCCCAGCATTTT. Protein product: CASSLDRYQPQHF.

The chain couples TRBV27 to TRBJ1-1, with D maybe TRBD1 (5 bases). The CDR3 covers 14 residues. The ends were cut back, 3 bases at V and 0 bases at J, with 8 bases in the middle. CDR1 is MNHEY, CDR2 SMNVEV, per germline (reference sequence). CDR3 bases: TGTGCCAGCAGTTTGGAGGGGATGAACACTGAAGCTTTCTTT. Residues: CASSLEGMNTEAFF.

This clone appeared once. The chain has TRBV6-5 and TRBJ1-5; D gene unclear. The germline gives CDR1 MNHEY, CDR2 SVGAGI. V gave up 6 bases and J gave up 6 bases, with 18 bases separating them. The CDR3 is 15 amino acids. The CDR3 DNA follows: TGTGCCAGCAGGCGAGGCAGCCTCGAAGCTCAGCCCCAGCATTTT. Protein: CASRRGSLEAQPQHF.

This chain connects TRBV7-6 to TRBJ1-5, with D perhaps TRBD1 (6 bases). V lost 5 bases and J lost 6, with 11 bases in between. The CDR3 runs to 13 residues. CDR1 is SGHVS, CDR2 FNYEAQ, per germline. The DNA for the CDR3 is TGTGCCAGCAGCGCCAGGGGCACTCAGCCCCAGCATTTT. Its protein is CASSARGTQPQHF.

The chain recombines TRBV5-1 with TRBJ2-5; TRBD2 is a possible D gene (5 bases). This CDR3 has 14 amino acids. V was trimmed by 0 bases and J by 4 bases, leaving 10 bases between them. Germline V gives CDR1 SGHRS, CDR2 YFSETQ. CDR3: CASSLGVARETQYF. The CDR3 region has the DNA TGCGCCAGCAGCTTGGGGGTAGCGAGAGAGACCCAGTACTTC.

The genes are TRBV18 and TRBJ1-1; a weak D match, TRBD1 (6 bases). Between the trimmed V and J ends, which lost 3 bases and 3 bases, there was a span of 14 bases. CDR1 is KGHSH, CDR2 LQKENI, per germline. The CDR3 covers 15 residues. For the CDR3, the DNA is TGTGCCAGCTCACCTCTCCGGGGGCGCGACACTGAAGCTTTCTTT. Its translation: CASSPLRGRDTEAFF.

This chain connects TRBV18 to TRBJ2-7, with 14 nucleotides matching TRBD2. The V and J ends lost 5 bases and 6 bases, in that order; junction bases with no gene match: 6. Germline values: CDR1 KGHSH, CDR2 LQKENI. This CDR3 spans 15 amino acids. CDR3 bases: TGTGCCAGCTCATCTGGACTAGCGGGGGGTACCGAGCAGTACTTC. This codes for CASSSGLAGGTEQYF. Supplemented by reference TRBV18 and TRBJ2-7, the full variable domain reads NAGVMQNPRHLVRRRGQEARLRCSPMKGHSHVYWYRQLPEEGLKFMVYLQKENIIDESGMPKERFSAEFPKEGPSILRIQQVVRGDSAAYFCASSSGLAGGTEQYFGPGTRLTVT.

V gene TRBV9 combines with J gene TRBJ2-3, with 10 bases aligning to TRBD2. Germline loops: CDR1 SGDLS, CDR2 YYNGEE. The CDR3 loop spans 15 amino acids. V was pared by 1 base and J by 5 bases, with 4 bases of the junction left unmatched. Here the CDR3 DNA reads TGTGCCAGCAGCGTATTATCTAGCGGGGGAGATACGCAGTATTTT. Residues: CASSVLSSGGDTQYF.

The chain couples TRBV5-1 to TRBJ2-2; 11 bases fit TRBD1. This CDR3 is 17 amino acids long. V trimming: 3 bases; J trimming: 1 base; junction bases outside the gene matches: 5. Germline loops: CDR1 SGHRS, CDR2 YFSETQ. The CDR3: CASSSGQGARNTGELFF. The CDR3 nucleotides read TGCGCCAGCAGCTCAGGACAGGGGGCTAGGAACACCGGGGAGCTGTTTTTT. Complete variable domain (other parts from reference TRBV5-1 and TRBJ2-2): KAGVTQTPRYLIKTRGQQVTLSCSPISGHRSVSWYQQTPGQGLQFLFEYFSETQRNKGNFPGRFSGRQFSNSRSEMNVSTLELGDSALYLCASSSGQGARNTGELFFGEGSRLTVL.

This chain connects TRBV7-6 to TRBJ1-4; the D gene is possibly TRBD1 (6 bases). Germline V gene sequence: CDR1 SGHVS, CDR2 FNYEAQ. V was pared by 1 base and J by 5 bases, with 14 bases between. There are 16 residues in the CDR3. The CDR3 region is CASSLDMGGVNEKLFF. CDR3 nucleotide sequence: TGTGCCAGCAGCTTAGATATGGGGGGCGTAAATGAAAAACTGTTTTTT.

This chain uses TRBV9 with TRBJ1-3; 7 bases match TRBD1. V was pared by 4 bases and J by 2 bases, with 6 bases of the junction left unmatched. The V gene's germline CDR1 is SGDLS and CDR2 YYNGEE. The CDR3 length is 15 residues. CDR3 in amino acids: CASSPPGTAGNTIYF. DNA for the CDR3: TGTGCCAGCAGCCCCCCTGGGACAGCTGGAAACACCATATATTTT.

J is TRBJ1-3 and V is TRBV6-1, with D perhaps matching TRBD1 (5 bases). Trimming pared 4 bases from V and 0 bases from J, leaving 7 bases between. The CDR3 extends over 14 amino acids. CDR1 is MNHNS, CDR2 SASEGT, per germline. CDR3 sequence (DNA): TGTGCCAGCAGTGCGACAGTCTCTGGAAACACCATATATTTT. As protein: CASSATVSGNTIYF.

This clone is a singleton in its sample. J is TRBJ2-5 and V is TRBV4-2, with 7 nucleotides matching TRBD2. Germline V gene data show CDR1 as LGHNA and CDR2 as YNFKEQ. V lost 1 base and J lost 5; bases outside the gene matches: 7. The CDR3 covers 15 residues. The CDR3 here is CASSQVGGSVETQYF. The CDR3 DNA reads as TGTGCCAGCAGCCAAGTCGGCGGGAGCGTGGAGACCCAGTACTTC.

The V and J genes are TRBV18 and TRBJ1-2, with TRBD1 as a possible D gene (5 bases). V dropped 6 bases and J dropped 6 bases, with 14 bases sitting between them. Germline V gives CDR1 KGHSH, CDR2 LQKENI. This CDR3 region has 13 residues. This CDR3 reads CASSPTDLNGYTF. CDR3 in DNA: TGTGCCAGCTCCCCGACAGATTTGAATGGCTACACCTTC.

The chain combines TRBV1 with TRBJ2-3; TRBD2 is the table's D call and was not checked against the DNA. TRBV1 is marked as a pseudogene. The CDR3 is 19 amino acids. CDR3 sequence reads: CTSSQDSLAGHMGTDTQYF. CDR3 coding DNA: TGCACCAGCAGCCAAGATTCACTAGCGGGACACATGGGCACAGATACGCAGTATTTT.

This sequence joins TRBV6-5 and TRBJ2-6; the D is unclear. The germline V gene has CDR1 MNHEY and CDR2 SVGAGI. V shed 10 bases and J shed 5 bases, with 6 bases lying between them. The CDR3 consists of 11 residues. This CDR3 reads CATLWANVLTF. The CDR3 DNA reads as TGTGCCACCCTGTGGGCCAACGTCCTGACTTTC.

This rearrangement joins TRBV5-5 to TRBJ2-2; TRBD2 is a possible D gene (6 bases). The CDR3 sequence is 12 residues long. Per the germline V gene, CDR1 is SGHKS and CDR2 is YYEKEE (reference sequence). V was shortened by 5 bases and J by 9 bases, with 11 bases between the two germline ends. As DNA, the CDR3 is TGTGCCAGCAGTTTAGCGGTCCGGGAGCTGTTTTTT. Protein product: CASSLAVRELFF.

To note about this clone: The sample contains more than one DNA sequence encoding this CDR3. The genes are TRBV18 and TRBJ1-1; no clear D. The CDR3 is 13 residues long. From germline, CDR1 is KGHSH and CDR2 LQKENI. V was cut by 3 bases and J by 0 bases, with 5 bases left in between. The CDR3 region is CASSPDLNTEAFF. Written as DNA, the CDR3 is TGTGCCAGCTCACCCGACCTGAACACTGAAGCTTTCTTT. Complete variable domain (other parts from reference TRBV18 and TRBJ1-1): NAGVMQNPRHLVRRRGQEARLRCSPMKGHSHVYWYRQLPEEGLKFMVYLQKENIIDESGMPKERFSAEFPKEGPSILRIQQVVRGDSAAYFCASSPDLNTEAFFGQGTRLTVV.

This clone was detected once. The CDR3 coding sequence is TGTGCCAGCTCGCGCGACAGGGATGGAAACACCATATATTTT. Amino acid sequence: CASSRDRDGNTIYF. The chain has TRBV18 and TRBJ1-3; TRBD1 matches at 7 bases. The CDR3 covers 14 residues. With 6 bases clipped from V and 3 bases from J, the junction kept 5 bases outside the gene matches. Per the germline V gene, CDR1 is KGHSH and CDR2 is LQKENI.

This chain joins TRBV5-1 and TRBJ2-3; 7 positions match TRBD2. The CDR3 consists of 14 residues. Looked up from germline, CDR1 is SGHRS and CDR2 is YFSETQ. V lost 4 bases and J lost 1; bases outside the gene matches: 3. The CDR3 region is CASSQSGGTDTQYF. CDR3 nucleotide sequence: TGCGCCAGCAGCCAAAGCGGGGGCACAGATACGCAGTATTTT.